A single T cell receptor (beta chain) is shown here with its context. What it recognizes is unknown. TCRdb recomputed calls from the RT-PCR reads with MiXCR, one row per CDR3 protein. Of under 850,000 distinct CDR3 sequences in the sample, around 18% were seen once. The junction had 8 bases not matched to a gene; V was cut back by 3 bases and J by 0 bases. The CDR3 contains 17 residues. Germline CDR1 and CDR2: LGHNA and YNFKEQ. The source of the sample is a study of response to subunit inactivated influenza vaccine. Study results and caveats: The study's authors posited that every seasonal influenza vaccination enlists few new T cells.

The sample was PBMCs from blood, taken more than 4 days after vaccination. This TCR was sampled from a man in his forties or fifties who received an inactivated influenza vaccine. The chain recombines TRBV4-2 with TRBJ2-3; 8 positions agree with TRBD2. Here the CDR3 reads CASSQGWASGSTDTQYF. The CDR3, as DNA: TGTGCCAGCAGCCAGGGTTGGGCTAGCGGGAGCACAGATACGCAGTATTTT.